This note documents a single T cell receptor beta chain sequence. The antigen is unknown. These data belong to a study of T cells in localized non-small cell lung cancer. Findings of the study overall: Uninvolved adjacent lung had the highest recorded T cell clonality, with tumor below it. Paired adjacent lung recovered a median approximately 57 of the top 100 tumor clones.

Sequencing was performed with immunoSEQ multiplex PCR; in TCRdb, only in-frame clones are kept and a portion is missing. The repertoire has about 15,000 clones, about 80% of them found once; the top ten carry approximately 4.1%. V lost 5 bases and J lost 1, with 15 bases in between. The CDR3 has 15 residues. Looked up from germline, CDR1 is SGHNT and CDR2 is YYREEE (reference sequence). Sequenced material: peripheral blood, taken before any cancer treatment. The sequence was collected from an older female donor with stage I squamous cell lung carcinoma. The chain combines TRBV5-4 with TRBJ1-2; D is unresolved. DNA for the CDR3: TGTGCCAGCAGTTGGGCGGGAGACCATAACTATGGCTACACCTTC. This sequence encodes CASSWAGDHNYGYTF.